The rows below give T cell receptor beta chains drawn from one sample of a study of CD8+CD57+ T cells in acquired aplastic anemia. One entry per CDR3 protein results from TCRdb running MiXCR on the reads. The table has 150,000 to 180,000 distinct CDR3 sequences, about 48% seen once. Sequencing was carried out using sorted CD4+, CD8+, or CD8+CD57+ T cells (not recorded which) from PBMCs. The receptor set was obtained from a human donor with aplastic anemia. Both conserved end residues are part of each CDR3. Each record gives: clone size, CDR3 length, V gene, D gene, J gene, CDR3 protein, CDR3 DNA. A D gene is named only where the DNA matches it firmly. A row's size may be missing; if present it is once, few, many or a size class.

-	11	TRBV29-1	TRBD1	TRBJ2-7	CSVGTVYGQYF	TGCAGCGTGGGGACAGTTTACGGGCAGTACTTC
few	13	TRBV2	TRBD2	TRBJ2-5	CASRWRGGETQYF	TGTGCCAGCAGGTGGCGGGGGGGAGAGACCCAGTACTTC
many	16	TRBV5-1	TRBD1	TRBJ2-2	CASSLGQGKWTGELFF	TGCGCCAGCAGCCTCGGACAGGGAAAATGGACCGGGGAGCTGTTTTTT
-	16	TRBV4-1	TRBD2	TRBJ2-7	CASNQDGTSADYEQYF	TGCGCCAGCAACCAAGACGGGACTAGCGCAGACTACGAGCAGTACTTC
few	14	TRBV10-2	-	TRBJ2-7	CASRSGTNSYEQYF	TGCGCCAGCAGGTCCGGGACCAACTCCTACGAGCAGTACTTC
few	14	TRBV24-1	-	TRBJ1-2	CATPRRQEVYGYTF	TGTGCTACCCCGAGACGGCAAGAGGTCTATGGCTACACCTTC
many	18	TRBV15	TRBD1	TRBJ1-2	CATSRSNFHRGPNYGYTF	TGTGCCACCAGCAGGTCGAACTTCCACAGGGGGCCAAACTATGGCTACACCTTC
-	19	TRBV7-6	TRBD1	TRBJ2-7	CASSPSPQGASPRSYEQYF	TGTGCCAGCAGCCCCAGCCCCCAGGGGGCGAGTCCGCGGTCCTACGAGCAGTACTTC
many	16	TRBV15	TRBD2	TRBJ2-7	CATSSLAGTHPYEQYF	TGTGCCACCAGCAGCTTAGCGGGGACCCACCCCTACGAGCAGTACTTC
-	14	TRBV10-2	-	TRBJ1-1	CASSESAEYTEAFF	TGCGCCAGCAGTGAGTCCGCGGAATACACTGAAGCTTTCTTT
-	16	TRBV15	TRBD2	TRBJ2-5	CATSRGTSGGAETQYF	TGTGCCACCAGCAGAGGGACTAGCGGGGGGGCAGAGACCCAGTACTTC
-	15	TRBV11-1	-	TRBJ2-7	CASSLNPPCSYEQYF	TGTGCCAGCAGCTTAAACCCTCCGTGCTCCTACGAGCAGTACTTC
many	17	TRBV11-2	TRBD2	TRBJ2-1	CASSHGLGSGGANEQFF	TGTGCCAGCAGCCACGGGCTAGGTAGCGGGGGGGCCAATGAGCAGTTCTTC
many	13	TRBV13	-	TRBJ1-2	CASSLGGGRGYTF	TGTGCCAGCAGCTTGGGTGGGGGCCGTGGCTACACCTTC
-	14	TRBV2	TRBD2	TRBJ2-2	CASSLTGTSGELFF	TGTGCCAGCAGCCTCACTGGGACTAGCGGGGAGCTGTTTTTT
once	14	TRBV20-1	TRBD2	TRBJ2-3	CSAKGAGDRDTQYF	TGCAGTGCTAAAGGAGCGGGGGATAGGGATACGCAGTATTTT
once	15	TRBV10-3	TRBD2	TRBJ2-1	CATSEKLAETVEQFF	TGTGCCACCAGTGAGAAACTAGCGGAGACGGTTGAGCAGTTCTTC
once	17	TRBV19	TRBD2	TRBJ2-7	CASSIRVGGGRAYEQYF	TGTGCCAGTAGTATACGGGTCGGGGGGGGCCGAGCCTACGAGCAGTACTTC
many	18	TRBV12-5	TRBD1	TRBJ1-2	CASGNDRDSFVANYGYTF	TGTGCTAGTGGTAACGACCGGGACAGTTTCGTTGCTAACTATGGCTACACCTTC
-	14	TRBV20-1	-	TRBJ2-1	CSARAGRAYNEQFF	TGCAGTGCTAGAGCTGGAAGGGCCTACAATGAGCAGTTCTTC
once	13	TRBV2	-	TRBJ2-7	CASGRDGVGEQYF	TGTGCCAGCGGCAGGGACGGGGTAGGCGAGCAGTACTTC
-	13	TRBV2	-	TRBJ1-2	CASGSSTERGYTF	TGTGCCAGTGGCAGCTCGACAGAACGGGGCTACACCTTC
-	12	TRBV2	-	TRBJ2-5	CASREAQETQYF	TGTGCCAGCAGGGAAGCCCAAGAGACCCAGTACTTC
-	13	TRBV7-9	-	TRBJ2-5	CASSSSTIFGNYF	TGTGCCAGCAGCTCATCGACTATATTTGGTAACTACTTC
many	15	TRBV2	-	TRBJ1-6	CASSEGAQGNSPLHF	TGTGCCAGCAGTGAAGGGGCGCAGGGAAATTCACCCCTCCACTTT
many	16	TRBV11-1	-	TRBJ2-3	CASSLVDNSGTDTQYF	TGTGCCAGCAGCTTGGTGGACAACTCTGGCACAGATACGCAGTATTTT
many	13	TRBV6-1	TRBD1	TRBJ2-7	CASPGQGADEQYF	TGTGCCAGCCCCGGCCAGGGGGCCGACGAGCAGTACTTC
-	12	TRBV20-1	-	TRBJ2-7	CSASLGVGEQYF	TGCAGTGCTAGCCTCGGGGTTGGGGAGCAGTACTTC
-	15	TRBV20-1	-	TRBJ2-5	CSASSPRNNQETQYF	TGCAGTGCCAGCAGCCCCCGGAACAACCAAGAGACCCAGTACTTC
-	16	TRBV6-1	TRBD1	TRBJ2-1	CASSSDRGYGTDTQFF	TGTGCCAGCAGTAGCGACAGGGGTTACGGCACAGATACGCAGTTCTTC
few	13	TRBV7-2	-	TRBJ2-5	CASTLTGQETQYF	TGTGCCAGCACCCTGACGGGGCAAGAGACCCAGTACTTC
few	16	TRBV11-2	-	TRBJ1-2	CASSSRWAGLQYGYTF	TGTGCCAGCAGCTCGCGATGGGCAGGGCTTCAGTATGGCTACACCTTC
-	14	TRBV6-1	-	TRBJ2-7	CASSEFWGAVEQYF	TGTGCCAGCAGTGAGTTTTGGGGGGCGGTCGAGCAGTACTTC
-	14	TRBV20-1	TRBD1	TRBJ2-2	CSARQGARAGELFF	TGCAGTGCTAGGCAGGGGGCGCGGGCCGGGGAGCTGTTTTTT
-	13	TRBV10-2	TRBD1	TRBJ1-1	CASSFLQGTEAFF	TGCGCCAGCAGTTTCTTACAGGGGACTGAAGCTTTCTTT
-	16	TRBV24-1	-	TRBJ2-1	CATSGGDLEEYNEQFF	TGTGCCACCAGTGGGGGGGATTTGGAAGAATACAATGAGCAGTTCTTC
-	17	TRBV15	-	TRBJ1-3	CATSREGGFSSGNSIYF	TGTGCCACCAGCAGAGAAGGGGGATTCTCTTCTGGAAACAGCATATATTTT
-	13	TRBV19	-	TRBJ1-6	CASRRGNNSPLHF	TGTGCCAGTAGACGTGGGAATAATTCACCCCTCCACTTT
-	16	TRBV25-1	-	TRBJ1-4	CASSETRGKAGEKLFF	TGTGCCAGCAGTGAAACACGGGGGAAGGCGGGTGAAAAACTGTTTTTT
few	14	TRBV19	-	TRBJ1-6	CASSVQGLNSPLHF	TGTGCCAGTAGCGTGCAGGGGCTAAATTCACCCCTCCACTTT
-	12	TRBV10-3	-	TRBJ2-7	CAISLGGYEQYF	TGTGCCATCAGTCTCGGGGGATACGAGCAGTACTTC
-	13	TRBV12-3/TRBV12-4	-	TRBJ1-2	CASSPGGDYGYTF	TGTGCCAGCTCCCCTGGGGGGGACTATGGCTACACCTTC
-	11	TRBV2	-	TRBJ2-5	CASIEWETQYF	TGTGCCAGCATTGAATGGGAGACCCAGTACTTC
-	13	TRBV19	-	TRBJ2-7	CASSINEGYEQYF	TGTGCCAGTAGTATCAATGAAGGCTACGAGCAGTACTTC
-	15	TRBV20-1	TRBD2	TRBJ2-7	CSARDERGTLYEQYF	TGCAGTGCTAGAGACGAGCGGGGGACCTTGTACGAGCAGTACTTC
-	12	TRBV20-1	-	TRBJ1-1	CSAPEWNTEAFF	TGCAGTGCTCCTGAGTGGAACACTGAAGCTTTCTTT
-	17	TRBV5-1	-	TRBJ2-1	CASSPWSSGSSYNEQFF	TGCGCCAGCAGCCCCTGGTCCAGCGGTAGCTCCTACAATGAGCAGTTCTTC
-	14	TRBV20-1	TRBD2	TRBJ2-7	CSASLRLAGYEQYF	TGCAGTGCCTCATTGAGACTAGCGGGCTACGAGCAGTACTTC
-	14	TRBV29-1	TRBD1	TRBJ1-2	CSVAMRGPDYGYTF	TGCAGCGTTGCGATGAGGGGGCCTGACTATGGCTACACCTTC
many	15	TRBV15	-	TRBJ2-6	CATSNRADGANVLTF	TGTGCCACCAGCAACAGGGCCGATGGGGCCAACGTCCTGACTTTC
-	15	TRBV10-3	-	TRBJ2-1	CAISESGSPYNEQFF	TGTGCCATCAGTGAGTCGGGGTCCCCGTACAATGAGCAGTTCTTC
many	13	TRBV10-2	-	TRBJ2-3	CASSGTLTDTQYF	TGCGCCAGCAGTGGGACCCTCACAGATACGCAGTATTTT
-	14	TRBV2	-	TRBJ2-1	CASSDGGPYNEQFF	TGTGCCAGCAGTGACGGGGGGCCGTACAATGAGCAGTTCTTC
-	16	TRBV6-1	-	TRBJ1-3	CASSTELSVGKKTIYF	TGTGCCAGCAGTACTGAGCTGTCAGTTGGGAAGAAAACCATATATTTT
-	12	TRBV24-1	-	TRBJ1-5	CATSVGALPQHF	TGTGCCACCAGTGTGGGGGCACTGCCCCAGCATTTT